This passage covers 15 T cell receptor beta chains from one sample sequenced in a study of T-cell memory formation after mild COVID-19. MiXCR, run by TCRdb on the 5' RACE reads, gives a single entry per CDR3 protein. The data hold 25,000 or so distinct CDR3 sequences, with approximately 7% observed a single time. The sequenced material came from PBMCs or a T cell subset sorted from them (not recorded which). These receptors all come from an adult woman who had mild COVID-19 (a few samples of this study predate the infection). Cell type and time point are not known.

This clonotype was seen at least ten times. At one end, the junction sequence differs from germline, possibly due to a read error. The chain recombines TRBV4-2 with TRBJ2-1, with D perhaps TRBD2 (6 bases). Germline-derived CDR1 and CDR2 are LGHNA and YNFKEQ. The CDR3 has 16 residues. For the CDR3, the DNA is TGTGCCAGCAGCAAAGAGGGACTGGCAAGTAACAATGAGCAGTTCTTC. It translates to CASSKEGLASNNEQFF.

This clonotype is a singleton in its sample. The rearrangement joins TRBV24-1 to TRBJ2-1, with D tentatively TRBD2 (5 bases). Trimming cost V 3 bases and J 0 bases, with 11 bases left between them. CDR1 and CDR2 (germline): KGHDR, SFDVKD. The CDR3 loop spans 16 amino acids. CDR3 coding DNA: TGTGCCACCAGTGATCCCACTAGAGCCTCCTACAATGAGCAGTTCTTC. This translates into CATSDPTRASYNEQFF.

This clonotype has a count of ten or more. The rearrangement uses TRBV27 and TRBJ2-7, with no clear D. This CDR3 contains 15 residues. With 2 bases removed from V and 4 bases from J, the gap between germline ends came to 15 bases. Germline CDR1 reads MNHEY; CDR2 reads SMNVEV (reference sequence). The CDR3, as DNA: TGTGCCAGCAGTTTAACCAGCCTAAGTGGTTACGAGCAGTACTTC. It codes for CASSLTSLSGYEQYF.

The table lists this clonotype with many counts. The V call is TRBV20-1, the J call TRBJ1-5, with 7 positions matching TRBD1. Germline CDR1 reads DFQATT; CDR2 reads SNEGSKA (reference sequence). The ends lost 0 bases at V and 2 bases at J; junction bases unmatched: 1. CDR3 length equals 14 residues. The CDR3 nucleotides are TGCAGTGCTAGAGATGGGACAGGCAATCAGCCCCAGCATTTT. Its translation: CSARDGTGNQPQHF.

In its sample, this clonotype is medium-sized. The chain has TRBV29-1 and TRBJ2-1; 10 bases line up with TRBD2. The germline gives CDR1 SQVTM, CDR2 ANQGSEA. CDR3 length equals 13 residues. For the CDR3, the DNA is TGCAGGGTCATAGCGGGGGGTTACAATGAGCAGTTCTTC. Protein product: CRVIAGGYNEQFF.

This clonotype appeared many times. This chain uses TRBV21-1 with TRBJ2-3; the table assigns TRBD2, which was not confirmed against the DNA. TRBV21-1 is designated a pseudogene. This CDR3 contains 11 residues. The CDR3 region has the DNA TGTGCCATCCAAGCGGGAGATACGCAGTATTTT. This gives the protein CAIQAGDTQYF.

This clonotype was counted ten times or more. The CDR3 sequence is CASSPLALPSSYNEQFF. The CDR3 DNA is TGTGCCAGCTCACCATTGGCGCTGCCAAGCTCCTACAATGAGCAGTTCTTC. The genes are TRBV18 and TRBJ2-1; D remains ambiguous. Germline CDR1 reads KGHSH; CDR2 reads LQKENI. V lost 2 bases and J 0 bases, leaving 14 bases between the germline ends. The CDR3 totals 17 residues. The variable domain in full, with the rest retrieved from reference TRBV18 and TRBJ2-1, is NAGVMQNPRHLVRRRGQEARLRCSPMKGHSHVYWYRQLPEEGLKFMVYLQKENIIDESGMPKERFSAEFPKEGPSILRIQQVVRGDSAAYFCASSPLALPSSYNEQFFGPGTRLTVL.

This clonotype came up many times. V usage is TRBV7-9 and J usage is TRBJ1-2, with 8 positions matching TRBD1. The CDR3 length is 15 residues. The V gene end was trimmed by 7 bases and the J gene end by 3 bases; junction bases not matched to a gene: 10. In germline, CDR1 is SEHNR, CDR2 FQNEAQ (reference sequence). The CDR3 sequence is CASIPQGAGDYGYTF. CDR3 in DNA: TGTGCCAGCATCCCCCAGGGGGCAGGGGACTATGGCTACACCTTC.

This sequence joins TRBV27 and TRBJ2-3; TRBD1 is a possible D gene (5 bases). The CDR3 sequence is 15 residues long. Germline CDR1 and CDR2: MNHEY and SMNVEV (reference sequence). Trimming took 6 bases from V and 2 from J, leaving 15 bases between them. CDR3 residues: CASRTLRGFTDTQYF. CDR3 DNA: TGTGCCAGCAGAACCCTAAGGGGATTCACAGATACGCAGTATTTT.

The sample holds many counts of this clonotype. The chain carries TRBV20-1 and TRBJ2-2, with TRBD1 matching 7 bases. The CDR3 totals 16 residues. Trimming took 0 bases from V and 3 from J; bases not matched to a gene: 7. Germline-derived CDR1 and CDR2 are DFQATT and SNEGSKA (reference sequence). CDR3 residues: CSARDITGADTGELFF. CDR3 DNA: TGCAGTGCTAGAGATATTACAGGGGCGGACACCGGGGAGCTGTTTTTT.

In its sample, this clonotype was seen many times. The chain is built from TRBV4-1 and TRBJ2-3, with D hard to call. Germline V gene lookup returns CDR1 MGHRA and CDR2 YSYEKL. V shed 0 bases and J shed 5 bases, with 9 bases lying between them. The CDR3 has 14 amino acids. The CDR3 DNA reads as TGCGCCAGCAGCCAAGATCCATTCCAAGATACGCAGTATTTT. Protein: CASSQDPFQDTQYF.

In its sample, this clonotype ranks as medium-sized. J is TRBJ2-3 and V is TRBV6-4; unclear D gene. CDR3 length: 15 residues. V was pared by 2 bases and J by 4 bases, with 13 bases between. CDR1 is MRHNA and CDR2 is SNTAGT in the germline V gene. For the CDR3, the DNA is TGTGCCAGCAGTGACGAGCAGGAAGGGTCAGATACGCAGTATTTT. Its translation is CASSDEQEGSDTQYF.

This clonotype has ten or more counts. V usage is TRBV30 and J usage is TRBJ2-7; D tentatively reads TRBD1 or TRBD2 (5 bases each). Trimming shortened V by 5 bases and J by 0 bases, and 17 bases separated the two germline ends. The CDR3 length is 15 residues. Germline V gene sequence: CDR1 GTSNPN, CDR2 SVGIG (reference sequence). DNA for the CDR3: TGTGCCTGGTCCCTGGGGGTCCAGAGCTCCTACGAGCAGTACTTC. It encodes CAWSLGVQSSYEQYF.

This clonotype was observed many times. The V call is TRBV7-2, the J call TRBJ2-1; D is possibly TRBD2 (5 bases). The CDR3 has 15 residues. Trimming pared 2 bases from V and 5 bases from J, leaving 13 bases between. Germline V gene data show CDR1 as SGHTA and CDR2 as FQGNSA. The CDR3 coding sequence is TGTGCCAGCAGCTTATCTTGGCTAGCCAACAATGAGCAGTTCTTC. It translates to CASSLSWLANNEQFF.

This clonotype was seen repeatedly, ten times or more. In DNA form, the CDR3 reads TGTGCCAGCAGCTTATTCACGGGAGTCTACAATGAGCAGTTCTTC. It is translated as CASSLFTGVYNEQFF. V gene TRBV7-9 combines with J gene TRBJ2-1; D possibly corresponds to TRBD2 (6 bases). V was clipped by 2 bases and J by 3 bases, with 11 bases between them. The CDR3 runs 15 residues. CDR1 and CDR2 (germline): SEHNR, FQNEAQ (reference sequence).